The T cell receptor beta chain under discussion was sequenced for a study of regulatory T cells in long-lasting Graves disease. Arm-PCR with iRepertoire HTBI primers amplified the CDR3 regions for these TCR beta libraries. TCRdb processed the multiplex PCR reads anew with MiXCR; each CDR3 protein has one entry. The data contain about 470,000 distinct CDR3 sequences, about 22% of them seen just once; the ten biggest clones take up around 7%. As regards this clonotype: A single base separates this from a much larger clone, so it may be a read error. Given the absence of the conserved phenylalanine or tryptophan at the CDR3 end, a read error is likely.

Described time point: persistent/refractory GD, antithyroid drugs over 5 years with positive TRAb. Making the TCR library involved RNA that had been extracted from PBMCs. A peripheral blood sample, nine milliliters in volume, was drawn into EDTA tubes. Sequencing was performed on peripheral blood mononuclear cells (PBMCs), taken when the disease was refractory, from a patient treated with antithyroid drugs. The sequence derives from a female donor with Graves disease.

The DNA of the CDR3 is TGTGCCACCAGTGGACCCGGGACAGGGGGCTTGGAGACCCAGTACCTC. Translated, it gives CATSGPGTGGLETQYL. The chain uses TRBV24-1 and TRBJ2-5; 12 nucleotides align to TRBD1. The trim removed 5 bases at V and 5 bases at J, leaving 8 bases unmatched. The CDR3 spans 16 residues. CDR1 and CDR2 from the germline V gene are KGHDR and SFDVKD.